This is a list of T cell receptor beta chains from one sample in a study of blood T cell repertoires in COVID-19. The data were produced by immunoSEQ multiplex PCR, yet TCRdb's version contains in-frame clones alone and is incomplete. The top ten clones hold 3.3% of a sample with hundreds of thousands of clones, about 70% of them seen once. The sequencing sample was made of peripheral blood. The receptors were sampled from a woman over 75 with acute or convalescent COVID-19. Both conserved end residues are part of each CDR3. D genes are given only for firm matches. Clone size is given for some rows only: seen once, a few or many times, or a class if the clone is expanded.

CASSLGQGYSNEQFF,TGCGCCAGCAGCTTGGGACAGGGGTATTCCAATGAGCAGTTCTTC,TRBJ2-1,TRBD1,TRBV5-1,NA
CASSPPRTGMNTEAFF,TGTGCCAGCTCACCACCAAGGACAGGGATGAACACTGAAGCTTTCTTT,TRBJ1-1,TRBD1,TRBV18,NA
CASSGVGDTQYF,TGTGCCAGCTCCGGGGTCGGAGATACGCAGTATTTT,TRBJ2-3,NA,TRBV7-9,NA
CASSYGPGTFYNEQFF,TGTGCCAGCAGTTACGGTCCCGGGACATTCTACAATGAGCAGTTCTTC,TRBJ2-1,NA,TRBV6-5,NA
CASSLRQVTSPLHF,TGTGCCAGCAGTTTAAGGCAGGTAACTTCACCCCTCCACTTT,TRBJ1-6,NA,TRBV28,NA
CASSEGRGWGEQYF,TGTGCCAGCAGTGAGGGGCGGGGCTGGGGCGAGCAGTACTTC,TRBJ2-7,NA,TRBV2,NA
CASSRVTGLGGYTF,TGTGCCAGCAGCCGCGTTACAGGGTTGGGTGGCTACACCTTC,TRBJ1-2,NA,TRBV6-2/TRBV6-3,NA
CASTDSNSNQPQHF,TGTGCCAGCACGGACTCTAATAGCAATCAGCCCCAGCATTTT,TRBJ1-5,NA,TRBV6-5,NA
CASSLAGGHPGETQYF,TGTGCCAGCAGCTTAGCGGGGGGGCACCCTGGGGAGACCCAGTACTTC,TRBJ2-5,TRBD2,TRBV7-3,NA
CASQPGGSYGYTF,TGTGCCAGCCAGCCAGGGGGCAGCTATGGCTACACCTTC,TRBJ1-2,TRBD1,TRBV7-2,NA
CASSSGQARGAFF,TGTGCCAGCAGTAGCGGACAGGCCCGGGGAGCTTTCTTT,TRBJ1-1,TRBD1,TRBV6-5,NA
CASSFGLAGVKYYEQYF,TGTGCCAGCAGCTTTGGACTAGCGGGGGTGAAGTACTACGAGCAGTACTTC,TRBJ2-7,TRBD2,TRBV7-8,NA
CASSLVQYTGELFF,TGTGCCAGCAGCTTAGTCCAGTACACCGGGGAGCTGTTTTTT,TRBJ2-2,NA,TRBV11-2,NA
CASSVSGTGGAGIYGYTF,TGTGCCAGCAGCGTTTCCGGGACAGGGGGCGCAGGGATCTATGGCTACACCTTC,TRBJ1-2,TRBD1,TRBV9,NA
CASSRGAGLAYGYTF,TGTGCCAGTAGTCGCGGAGCGGGTCTGGCTTATGGCTACACCTTC,TRBJ1-2,NA,TRBV19,NA
CASSSKSGYEQYF,TGCGCCAGCAGCTCCAAGTCGGGCTACGAGCAGTACTTC,TRBJ2-7,NA,TRBV5-1,once
CASSYDTGEAYGYTF,TGCGCCAGCAGCTACGATACAGGGGAGGCCTATGGCTACACCTTC,TRBJ1-2,TRBD1,TRBV5-1,NA
CASSLRGEVNTEAFF,TGCGCCAGCAGCCTCCGCGGGGAGGTTAACACTGAAGCTTTCTTT,TRBJ1-1,NA,TRBV5-1,NA
CASRSGQPLGSPLHF,TGTGCCAGCAGGAGCGGCCAGCCGTTGGGTTCACCCCTCCACTTT,TRBJ1-6,NA,TRBV6-5,NA
CASRTASYNEQFF,TGTGCTAGTCGGACAGCCTCCTACAATGAGCAGTTCTTC,TRBJ2-1,NA,TRBV12-5,NA
CASSWFRALSNQPQHF,TGTGCCAGCAGTTGGTTCAGGGCGCTTAGCAATCAGCCCCAGCATTTT,TRBJ1-5,NA,TRBV6-2/TRBV6-3,NA
CASSQVQAKETQYF,TGTGCCAGCAGCCAAGTGCAGGCTAAAGAGACCCAGTACTTC,TRBJ2-5,NA,TRBV2,NA
CATHSGRGNTIYF,TGTGCCACCCACAGTGGGAGGGGAAACACCATATATTTT,TRBJ1-3,NA,TRBV25-1,NA